This entry concerns a single TCR beta chain. No antigen is known for it. CDR3 size: 13 residues. Trimming took off 5 bases at V and 3 bases at J, with 10 bases between the two ends. CDR1 is SNHLY and CDR2 is FYNNEI in the germline V gene. Reverse transcribing all isolated RNA meant expressed TCRB transcripts were sequenced. The method was immunoSEQ multiplex PCR; TCRdb's version includes in-frame clones alone and lacks a portion of them. The data show 600,000 to 700,000 clones, over 10% seen once. This sample is drawn from a study of beta chain features in type 1 diabetes. Across the study: Similarity in age, gender and cell yields was seen between patients and healthy donors. Sorted cells examined across all samples numbered 95 million to 120 million. General observations from the study: For cells with high TCR expression, cDNA sequencing could yield over-representation. Moderately but significantly shorter TCRB CDR3s were found in Type 1 diabetes patients in all four CD4+ subsets. PCR could preferentially amplify shorter templates, alike in patients and controls.

The origin of this receptor is a man aged 25-45 years with type 1 diabetes. Material: naive CD4+ T cells from blood. J is TRBJ1-2 and V is TRBV2, with D possibly TRBD1 on 6 matching bases. Here the CDR3 DNA reads TGTGCCAGCAGTCAGACAGGAGACTATGGCTACACCTTC. This gives the protein CASSQTGDYGYTF.